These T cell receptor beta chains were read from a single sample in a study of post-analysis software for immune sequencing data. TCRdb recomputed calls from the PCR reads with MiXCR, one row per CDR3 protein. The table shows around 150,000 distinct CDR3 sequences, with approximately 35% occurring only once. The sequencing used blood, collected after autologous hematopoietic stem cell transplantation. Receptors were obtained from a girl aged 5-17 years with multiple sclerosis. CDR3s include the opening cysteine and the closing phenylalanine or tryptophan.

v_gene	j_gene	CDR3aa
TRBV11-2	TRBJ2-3	CASSPRQGWRTDTQYF
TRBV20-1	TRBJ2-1	CSARGPQGLDEQFF
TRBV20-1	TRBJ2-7	CSAGRRTGGVNEQYF
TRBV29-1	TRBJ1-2	CSVEGTGGYYGYTF
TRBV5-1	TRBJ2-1	CASSLPGGLTSGRAFSYNEQFF
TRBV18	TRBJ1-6	CASSPDLGSPLHF
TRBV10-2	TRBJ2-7	CASSVGLPGEQYF
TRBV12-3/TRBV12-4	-	CASSLASYYEQYF
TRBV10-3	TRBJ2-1	CATGGGTSGYNEQFF
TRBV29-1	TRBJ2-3	CSVKPGQQNLATDTQYF
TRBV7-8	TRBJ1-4	CASSLGLASEKLFF
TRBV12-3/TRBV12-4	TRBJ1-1	CASSATGPGSEAFF
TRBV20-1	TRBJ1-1	CSARPVTGLGEAFF
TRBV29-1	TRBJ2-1	CSVVEAGDGNEQFF
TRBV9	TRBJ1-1	CASSVGRNTEAFF
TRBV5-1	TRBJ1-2	CASSPQTVNYGYTF
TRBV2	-	CASSTSIMPYEQYF
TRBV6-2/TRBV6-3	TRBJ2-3	CASIGTSGPSQYF
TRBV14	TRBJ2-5	CASSPTGGAYF
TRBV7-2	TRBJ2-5	CASSLLPGLAGFQETQYF
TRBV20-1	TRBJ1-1	CSAGYRGTEAFF
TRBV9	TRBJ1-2	CASSGLAAGYTF
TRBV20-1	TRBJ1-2	CSAIGINYGYTF
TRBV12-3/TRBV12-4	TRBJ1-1	CASSLGEGNTEAFF
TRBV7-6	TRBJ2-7	CASSPGGVSYEQYF
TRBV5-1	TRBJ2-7	CASSLVGTGSREQYF
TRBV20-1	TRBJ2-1	CSARDPRDSWTSGNRNEQFF
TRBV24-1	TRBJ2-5	CATSARQGKGETQYF
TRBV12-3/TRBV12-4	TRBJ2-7	CASSLTGTYEQYF
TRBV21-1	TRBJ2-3	CASSKGGGDTQYF
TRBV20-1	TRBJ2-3	CSATQGTGTDTQYF
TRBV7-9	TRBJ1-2	CASSQLQKLYGYTF
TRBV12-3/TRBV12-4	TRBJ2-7	CASGLEHNEQYF
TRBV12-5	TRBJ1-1	CASGFSMNTEAFF
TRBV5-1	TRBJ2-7	CASSPGGRKLTYEQYF
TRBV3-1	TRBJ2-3	CASSLRRPGTDTQYF
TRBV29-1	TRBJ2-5	CSVITGTNEQYF
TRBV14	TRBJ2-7	CASSHTRGVSYEQYF
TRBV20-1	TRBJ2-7	CSATGGREPYEQYF
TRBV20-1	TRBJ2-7	CSALTPGVPYEQYF
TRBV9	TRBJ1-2	CASSVDQGEGGNYGYTF
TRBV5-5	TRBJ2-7	CATSGLPAYEQYF
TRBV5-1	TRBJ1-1	CASSITGVLNTEAFF
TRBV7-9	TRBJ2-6	CASSSPGAAGANVLTF
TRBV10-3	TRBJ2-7	CVISRGQNYEQYF
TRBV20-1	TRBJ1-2	CSAKGVMGSLTGSYTF
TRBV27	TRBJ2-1	CASSLGSAGNEQFF
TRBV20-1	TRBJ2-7	CSARGPSGEQYF
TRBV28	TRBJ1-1	CASSLRGWRNTEAFF
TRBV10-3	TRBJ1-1	CAIRPGTGEMNTEAFF